A selection of T cell receptor beta chains follows, all from one sample in a study of blood T cell repertoires in COVID-19. Clones were sequenced by immunoSEQ multiplex PCR, and TCRdb holds only the in-frame ones, with some missing. The repertoire holds around 37,000 clones, with nearly 90% as singletons. The sequenced sample consisted of peripheral blood. Receptors were obtained from a human donor in a cohort sampled during active COVID-19. The CDR3 runs from the conserved cysteine through the conserved F or W. The D gene is left open where the match is weak. Clone sizes are given selectively: once, few, many, or a class where the clone is expanded.

v_gene: TRBV19
abundance: .
j_gene: TRBJ1-3
d_gene: .
CDR3aa: CASSIDGRRGNTIYF
CDR3nt: TGTGCCAGTAGTATCGACGGGAGGCGCGGAAACACCATATATTTT

v_gene: TRBV2
abundance: .
j_gene: TRBJ1-2
d_gene: .
CDR3aa: CASSVDSQNYGYTF
CDR3nt: TGTGCCAGCAGTGTAGACAGTCAAAACTATGGCTACACCTTC

v_gene: TRBV12-2
abundance: .
j_gene: TRBJ1-4
d_gene: .
CDR3aa: CASRCAFTGVNEKLFF
CDR3nt: TGTGCAAGTCGCTGCGCCTTTACAGGGGTTAATGAAAAACTGTTTTTT

v_gene: TRBV2
abundance: .
j_gene: TRBJ1-1
d_gene: .
CDR3aa: CASSSGGGTEAFF
CDR3nt: TGTGCCAGCAGCTCCGGAGGTGGGACTGAAGCTTTCTTT

v_gene: TRBV19
abundance: .
j_gene: TRBJ1-2
d_gene: .
CDR3aa: CASSLGGYGYTF
CDR3nt: TGTGCCAGTAGTTTGGGGGGCTATGGCTACACCTTC

v_gene: TRBV5-1
abundance: .
j_gene: TRBJ1-5
d_gene: TRBD1
CDR3aa: CASSFTGDQPQHF
CDR3nt: TGCGCCAGCAGCTTCACAGGGGATCAGCCCCAGCATTTT

v_gene: TRBV7-6
abundance: .
j_gene: TRBJ2-7
d_gene: .
CDR3aa: CASSSRGGPYDEQYF
CDR3nt: TGTGCCAGCAGCTCTAGGGGGGGGCCCTATGACGAGCAGTACTTC

v_gene: TRBV11-2
abundance: .
j_gene: TRBJ2-7
d_gene: TRBD2
CDR3aa: CASSFSSGGTYEQYF
CDR3nt: TGTGCCAGCAGCTTTTCTAGCGGGGGGACCTACGAGCAGTACTTC

v_gene: TRBV19
abundance: .
j_gene: TRBJ1-1
d_gene: TRBD1
CDR3aa: CASSDRGGPGAFF
CDR3nt: TGTGCCAGTAGCGACAGGGGAGGCCCTGGAGCTTTCTTT

v_gene: TRBV9
abundance: .
j_gene: TRBJ1-2
d_gene: .
CDR3aa: CASSVGGGPYGYTF
CDR3nt: TGTGCCAGCAGCGTAGGGGGGGGGCCCTATGGCTACACCTTC

v_gene: TRBV5-5
abundance: .
j_gene: TRBJ1-2
d_gene: .
CDR3aa: CASSLALTAPYGYTF
CDR3nt: TGTGCCAGCAGCTTGGCCTTGACAGCCCCTTATGGCTACACCTTC

v_gene: TRBV11-2
abundance: .
j_gene: TRBJ1-4
d_gene: .
CDR3aa: CASSLVQGRDEKLFF
CDR3nt: TGTGCCAGCAGCTTAGTACAGGGTAGAGATGAAAAACTGTTTTTT

v_gene: TRBV6-1
abundance: .
j_gene: TRBJ2-1
d_gene: TRBD1
CDR3aa: CASSERTGGNEQFF
CDR3nt: TGTGCCAGCAGTGAAAGAACAGGGGGTAATGAGCAGTTCTTC

v_gene: TRBV5-4
abundance: .
j_gene: TRBJ2-5
d_gene: .
CDR3aa: CASSSRKDNQETQYF
CDR3nt: TGTGCCAGCAGCTCCAGGAAGGACAACCAAGAGACCCAGTACTTC

v_gene: TRBV19
abundance: .
j_gene: TRBJ1-2
d_gene: TRBD1
CDR3aa: CASRSQGGDGYTF
CDR3nt: TGTGCCAGTAGATCACAGGGGGGAGATGGCTACACCTTC

v_gene: TRBV11-2
abundance: .
j_gene: TRBJ2-7
d_gene: .
CDR3aa: CASSSLLGGNYEQYF
CDR3nt: TGTGCTAGCAGCTCCCTCCTGGGCGGGAACTACGAGCAGTACTTC

v_gene: TRBV19
abundance: .
j_gene: TRBJ2-4
d_gene: .
CDR3aa: CATLQAGAKNIQYF
CDR3nt: TGTGCCACCCTCCAGGCGGGGGCCAAAAACATTCAGTACTTC

v_gene: TRBV2
abundance: .
j_gene: TRBJ1-5
d_gene: .
CDR3aa: CASSVAGGSNQPQHF
CDR3nt: TGTGCCAGCTCGGTAGCGGGGGGTAGCAATCAGCCCCAGCATTTT

v_gene: TRBV5-6
abundance: once
j_gene: TRBJ1-3
d_gene: .
CDR3aa: CASSSPVVSGNTIYF
CDR3nt: TGTGCCAGCAGCTCCCCGGTGGTCTCTGGAAACACCATATATTTT

v_gene: TRBV18
abundance: .
j_gene: TRBJ2-7
d_gene: TRBD1
CDR3aa: CASSPGQGGTYEQYF
CDR3nt: TGTGCCAGCTCACCAGGACAGGGTGGTACCTACGAGCAGTACTTC

v_gene: TRBV6-1
abundance: .
j_gene: TRBJ2-3
d_gene: .
CDR3aa: CASSEAGYLQGVDTQYF
CDR3nt: TGTGCCAGCAGTGAAGCGGGGTATCTCCAGGGCGTGGATACGCAGTATTTT

v_gene: TRBV11-2
abundance: .
j_gene: TRBJ2-6
d_gene: .
CDR3aa: CASSLRHGSAANVLTF
CDR3nt: TGTGCCAGCAGCTTACGACATGGGTCGGCGGCCAACGTCCTGACTTTC

v_gene: TRBV27
abundance: .
j_gene: TRBJ2-7
d_gene: .
CDR3aa: CASSLSRAPAYEQYF
CDR3nt: TGTGCCAGCAGTTTGTCGAGAGCTCCTGCCTACGAGCAGTACTTC